This T cell receptor (beta chain) emerged from a study of identical twins (TCRdb year 2016). Regarding the complete study: The study deep-sequenced TCR alpha and beta repertoires from monozygotic twins, unrelated adults of various ages and cord blood to test whether fetal clonotypes persist. To rule out contamination, the twin experiments were replicated at different times with different library preparation protocols.

Turning to this clonotype: The antigen it recognizes is unknown. Germline and junction disagree at one end, which may indicate a read error.

What the research found in general, with its limitations: Abundant cord blood beta clonotypes carried fewer insertions; young adult naive repertoires showed a weaker similar trend, while memory repertoires showed none. Compared with coincidental sharing between unrelated individuals, out-of-frame TCR alpha sequences shared between twins showed an excess of sequences with low generation probability. Because the same donors could not be followed over many years, conclusions were based on cross-sectional statistical analysis. In monozygotic twins, recombination models systematically underestimated out-of-frame TCR alpha sharing, but the models matched the sharing seen between unrelated individuals. The excess sharing between twins in beta out-of-frame sequences was weaker because fewer shared sequences reduced the signal-to-noise ratio. Invariant T cells such as MAIT and iNKT could partly confound zero-insertion analyses, although diverse VJ usage argued against such confounding for most clonotypes.

As encoded in the germline V gene (reference sequence), CDR1 is DFQATT while CDR2 is SNEGSKA. From the cysteine through the phenylalanine, the CDR3 covers 12 amino acids. Just the 36-base CDR3 DNA is kept, in frame starting at base 1. Only healthy Caucasian donors were included. The twin cohort comprised three pairs of female monozygotic twins, all aged about 18 to 30 years. Positive isolation kits from Invitrogen were used to isolate CD4+ and CD8+ T cell populations. Library preparation used 5' RACE. Sequencer: Illumina HiSeq 2000. Template switching introduced a universal primer binding site; the final cDNA contained a unique molecular identifier, enabling accurate counting of TCR cDNA molecules. First-strand cDNA for TCR alpha and beta chains was synthesized from specific primers in the conserved constant-segment region. Each cDNA library was double barcoded, with a SMART-Mk sample barcode plus Illumina barcodes, to control for contamination. Two successive PCR steps introduced TruSeq adapter sequences along with Illumina sample barcodes. TCR alpha and beta cDNA libraries were sequenced on the Illumina HiSeq platform with custom primers. As for how the authors treated the data: MiGEC processed the raw reads to extract unique molecular identifiers, while MiXCR was used to determine the CDR3 positions. Recombination models were inferred per individual with the repgenHMM and IGoR tools using an EM algorithm. Shared clonotypes were analyzed with the tcR package in R, and sharing was normalized by the product of cloneset sizes. To study raw recombination free of thymic and clonal selection effects, out-of-frame nonproductive sequences were analyzed. Through fastp at Q25 and MiXCR, TCRdb rebuilt clones from the public reads, retaining in-frame beta chains. Identical CDR3 proteins give one entry, which carries the most common genes and DNA. It is TCRdb's table, rather than the study itself, that gives the V and J calls and clone size. This sample is represented by some 440,000 distinct CDR3 sequences; approximately 24% of them were singletons. Together, the top ten hold about 2.9% of the sample.

A further study also used this sample, focusing on T cells expressing NK-cell markers. In that second paper, the authors write: Eight or nine donors provided sorted CD3+CD56+NKG2C+, CD3+CD56+NKG2C- and CD3+CD56-NKG2C+ T-cell subsets, whose TCR beta-chain repertoires were profiled. Among the eight sequenced donors, seven were HCMV-seropositive and one was HCMV-seronegative. To restrict sorting to alphabetaTCR-expressing T cells, an anti-gammadeltaTCR antibody was added in several experiments. In six donors, the dominant CD3+CD56+NKG2C+ clonotypes were found to rank among the top 10 CD8+ clonotypes and to make up about 1.0-8% of CD8+ T cells. Those dominant clonotypes were again the most abundant among CD3+CD56-NKG2C+ cells in a handful of donors, at about 28.3-60.1%. It remained unclear whether the expanded NKG2C-expressing T cell clones were specific for HCMV antigens. The study sequenced eight donors, all healthy volunteers chosen at random: three men and five women. A commercial ELISA kit detecting HCMV-specific IgG in serum was used to determine HCMV serostatus. MIGEC was used to demultiplex reads and group reads by UMI, and MiTCR was used to assemble and quantify clonotypes. Only TCR cDNA sequences supported by at least two reads were kept to exclude erroneous sequences. The tcR package was used for downstream repertoire analysis, and clonotypes were matched across fractions by CDR3 nucleotide sequence plus V segment. Antigen specificity was annotated against VDJdb with VDJmatch, allowing one amino acid substitution in CDR3.

The sequence links TRBV20-1 to TRBJ2-5; confidence is insufficient to name the D gene. Sequencing was performed on CD4+ T cells sorted from blood. This TCR was sampled from a woman aged 18-29 years in good health. CDR3 reads: CSPRDQQETLYF. The nucleotide sequence reads as follows: TGCAGTCCCAGAGACCAGCAAGAGACCCTGTACTTC.